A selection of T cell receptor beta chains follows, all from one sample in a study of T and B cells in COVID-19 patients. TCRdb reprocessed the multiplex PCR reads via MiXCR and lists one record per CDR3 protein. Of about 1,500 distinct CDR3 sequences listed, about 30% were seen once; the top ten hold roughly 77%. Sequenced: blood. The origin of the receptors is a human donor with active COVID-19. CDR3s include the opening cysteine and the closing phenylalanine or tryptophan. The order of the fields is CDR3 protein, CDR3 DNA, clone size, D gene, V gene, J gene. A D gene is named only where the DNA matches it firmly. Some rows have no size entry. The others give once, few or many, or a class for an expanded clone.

CASSANLAGGFKTQYF	TGTGCCAGCAGTGCGAATCTAGCGGGAGGGTTCAAAACGCAGTATTTT	.	TRBD2	TRBV6-2/TRBV6-3	TRBJ2-3
CASSQGWNSPLHF	TGTGCCAGCAGTCAGGGGTGGAATTCACCCCTCCACTTT	few	.	TRBV27	TRBJ1-6
CASSAGVETQYF	TGTGCCAGCAGCGCGGGGGTTGAGACCCAGTACTTC	medium-sized	TRBD2	TRBV5-4	TRBJ2-5
CASSVGGGQTYEQYF	TGTGCCAGCAGTGTCGGAGGGGGGCAAACCTACGAGCAGTACTTC	.	.	TRBV27	TRBJ2-7
CASRIQDRVGNTIYF	TGTGCCAGCAGGATTCAGGACAGGGTTGGAAACACCATATATTTT	few	TRBD1	TRBV6-5	TRBJ1-3
CASSISRDSFGTGELFF	TGTGCCAGTAGTATTAGCCGGGACAGTTTCGGTACCGGGGAGCTGTTTTTT	medium-sized	TRBD1	TRBV19	TRBJ2-2
CASSFPQGGYGYTF	TGTGCCAGCAGTTTCCCGCAGGGAGGGTATGGCTACACCTTC	.	.	TRBV28	TRBJ1-2
CASSQDQQPSGANVLTF	TGTGCCAGCAGCCAAGATCAACAGCCCTCTGGGGCCAACGTCCTGACTTTC	few	.	TRBV14	TRBJ2-6
CASSYPRTSGTYEQYF	TGTGCCAGCAGTTACCCCCGGACTAGCGGCACCTACGAGCAGTACTTC	.	TRBD2	TRBV27	TRBJ2-7
CASSVQGDSSPLHF	TGTGCCAGTAGTGTCCAGGGTGATAGTTCACCCCTCCACTTT	few	.	TRBV19	TRBJ1-6
CASSFPFSYEQYF	TGTGCCAGCAGCTTCCCCTTCAGCTACGAGCAGTACTTC	.	.	TRBV7-9	TRBJ2-7
CAISGRPGQEETQYF	TGTGCCATCAGTGGGCGCCCGGGACAAGAGGAGACCCAGTACTTC	.	.	TRBV10-3	TRBJ2-5
CASSLEAGGIQDTEAFF	TGTGCCAGCAGCTTGGAGGCAGGGGGCATTCAGGACACTGAAGCTTTCTTT	.	TRBD1	TRBV5-6	TRBJ1-1
CASSYSPYNEQFF	TGTGCCAGCAGTTACTCGCCCTACAATGAGCAGTTCTTC	medium-sized	.	TRBV6-6	TRBJ2-1
CASSPSVTPRQYF	TGTGCCAGCAGCCCCTCGGTGACACCCAGACAGTACTTC	few	.	TRBV7-2	TRBJ2-7
CASSGDGLGTQTYEQYF	TGTGCCAGCTCTGGTGACGGCTTAGGGACGCAAACCTACGAGCAGTACTTC	few	.	TRBV5-5	TRBJ2-7
CASSYSGAASNQPQHF	TGTGCCAGCAGTTACTCCGGGGCAGCTAGCAATCAGCCCCAGCATTTT	few	.	TRBV6-5	TRBJ1-5
CASSLFYAGREENTEAFF	TGTGCCAGCAGTTTATTCTATGCGGGCAGGGAGGAAAACACTGAAGCTTTCTTT	once	.	TRBV28	TRBJ1-1
CASSLGEAGELFF	TGTGCCAGCAGTTTAGGAGAGGCCGGGGAGCTGTTTTTT	few	.	TRBV6-2/TRBV6-3	TRBJ2-2
CASSFRGGYTF	TGTGCCAGCAGCTTCCGGGGCGGCTACACCTTC	.	.	TRBV5-5	TRBJ1-2
CASRTGGAAGELFF	TGTGCCAGCAGGACAGGGGGCGCGGCCGGGGAGCTGTTTTTT	medium-sized	TRBD1	TRBV6-5	TRBJ2-2
CAWTGVGNEKLFF	TGTGCCTGGACTGGGGTGGGTAATGAAAAACTGTTTTTT	medium-sized	.	TRBV30	TRBJ1-4
CASTLWEGDTQYF	TGTGCCAGCACCCTCTGGGAGGGAGATACGCAGTATTTT	few	TRBD2	TRBV6-2/TRBV6-3	TRBJ2-3
CASSLLGGPLNEQYF	TGTGCCAGCAGTTTATTGGGCGGGCCACTCAACGAGCAGTACTTC	.	.	TRBV6-5	TRBJ2-7
CASSGADTRAGANVLTF	TGTGCCAGCAGTGGCGCGGACACGAGGGCTGGGGCCAACGTCCTGACTTTC	medium-sized	.	TRBV27	TRBJ2-6
CSAVAQGANTGELFF	TGCAGTGCTGTCGCACAGGGGGCGAACACCGGGGAGCTGTTTTTT	.	TRBD1	TRBV20-1	TRBJ2-2
CAWRSVLPYNEQFF	TGTGCCTGGAGGTCGGTCCTACCCTACAATGAGCAGTTCTTC	.	.	TRBV30	TRBJ2-1